This T cell receptor beta chain was recorded in a study of blood T cells in healthy people across ages. It was with a sample-barcoded 5' primer and a J-beta primer mix that a second PCR of roughly 6 to 12 cycles was run. Each CDR3 protein is one row after TCRdb ran MiXCR on the 5' RACE reads. The table lists 750,000 to 950,000 distinct CDR3 sequences, about 27% of them singletons. Trimming cost V 4 bases and J 8 bases, with 20 bases left between them. Germline assignment: CDR1 MDHEN and CDR2 SYDVKM. The CDR3 contains 15 residues. This clonotype has more than one count but fewer than ten. These data were also filed under a second study, of T cells of mothers and their children.

Sequenced input: blood. The chain combines TRBV28 with TRBJ1-2; possible D gene TRBD1, 6 bases. This sequence was found in a woman in her forties in good health. The CDR3 is CASSYPALTGGGYTF. For the CDR3, the DNA is TGTGCCAGCAGTTACCCTGCCCTGACAGGTGGAGGCTACACCTTC.